The clone carrying this T cell receptor (beta chain) was observed at least ten times. This sample stems from a study of CD8+CD57+ T cells in acquired aplastic anemia. Profiles of TCR beta VDJ and CDR3 were generated from a genomic DNA template. TCRdb re-derived calls from the reads in MiXCR, one entry per CDR3 protein. The table lists approximately 470,000 distinct CDR3 sequences, approximately 33% of them singletons. Whoever was chosen for sequencing had shown CD8+CD57+ cell expansion by flow cytometry. The material sequenced was sorted CD4+, CD8+, or CD8+CD57+ T cells (not recorded which) from PBMCs. The receptor was derived from a human donor with aplastic anemia.

This CDR3 is CASSQQGRDGYTF. The CDR3 region has the DNA TGCGCCAGCAGCCAACAGGGGAGGGATGGCTACACCTTC. The chain has TRBV5-1 and TRBJ1-2, with 7 bases matching TRBD1. The CDR3 is 13 amino acids. In germline, CDR1 is SGHRS, CDR2 YFSETQ. The trim removed 4 bases at V and 6 bases at J, leaving 6 bases unmatched.